This T cell receptor beta chain was captured in a study of CD8 T cells in ankylosing spondylitis. This clonotype was detected a few times. The antigen remains unidentified. Regarding the study as a whole: Disease-linked clones proved CD8+ and comparatively uncommon in peripheral blood. Blood of patients with ankylosing spondylitis appeared to be characterized by a TCR beta motif of several highly homologous variants.

CDR3 length: 15 amino acids. Per germline, CDR1 SGHVS and CDR2 FQNEAQ. V shed 0 bases and J 8 bases; nucleotides not matched to a gene: 4. It was by quantitative 5'-RACE with molecular barcodes that TCR beta libraries were made. TCRdb itself ran the 5' RACE reads through MiXCR, one entry per CDR3 protein. Here the sample spans around 230,000 distinct CDR3 sequences, over 8.5% being singletons. Sequencing was carried out using blood, either unsorted or a sorted T cell fraction (not recorded which). V is TRBV7-8 and J is TRBJ2-1, with 10 bases fitting TRBD2. The receptor was isolated from a male donor with ankylosing spondylitis or in good health (not recorded which). For the CDR3, the DNA is TGTGCCAGCAGCTTAGCTGCTAGCGGGGGTGATGAGCAGTTCTTC. Protein: CASSLAASGGDEQFF.